The source of this T cell receptor delta chain is a study of gamma-delta chains in newborns, infants, children. Study-level background: Polyclonal expansion of innate γδ T cells after birth follows microbial exposure.

This clone is labeled medium-sized (0.01 to 0.1%). TCRdb re-called the reads through CATT. The sample has about 2,500 delta-chain clones; around a tenth are singletons. Losses at the gene ends were 0 bases for V and 0 bases for J; bases not matched to a gene: 2. In germline, CDR1 is GEAIGNYY, CDR2 EKD. The length of the CDR3 is 18 residues. This clonotype was obtained from a child who was a newborn, infant or young child, either healthy, febrile or measles-vaccinated (not recorded which). The sequenced material came from blood. The chain uses TRDV2 and TRDJ3, with 9 bases that match TRDD3. The CDR3 reads CACDTVLGDSWDTRQMFF. The CDR3 coding sequence is TGTGCCTGTGACACCGTACTGGGGGACTCCTGGGACACCCGACAGATGTTTTTC.